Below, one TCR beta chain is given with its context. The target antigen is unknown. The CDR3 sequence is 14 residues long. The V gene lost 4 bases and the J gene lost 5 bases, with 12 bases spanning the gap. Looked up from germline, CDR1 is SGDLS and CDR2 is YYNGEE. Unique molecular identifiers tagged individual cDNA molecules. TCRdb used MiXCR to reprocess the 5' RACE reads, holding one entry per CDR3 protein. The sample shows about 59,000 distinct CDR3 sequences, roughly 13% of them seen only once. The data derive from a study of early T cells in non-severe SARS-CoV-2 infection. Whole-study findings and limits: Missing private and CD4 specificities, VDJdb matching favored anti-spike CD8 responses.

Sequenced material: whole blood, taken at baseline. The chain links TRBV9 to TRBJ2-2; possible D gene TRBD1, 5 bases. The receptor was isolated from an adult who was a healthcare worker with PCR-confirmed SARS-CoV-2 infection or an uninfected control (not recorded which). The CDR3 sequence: CASSPQQATGELFF. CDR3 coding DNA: TGTGCCAGCAGCCCTCAACAGGCGACCGGGGAGCTGTTTTTT.